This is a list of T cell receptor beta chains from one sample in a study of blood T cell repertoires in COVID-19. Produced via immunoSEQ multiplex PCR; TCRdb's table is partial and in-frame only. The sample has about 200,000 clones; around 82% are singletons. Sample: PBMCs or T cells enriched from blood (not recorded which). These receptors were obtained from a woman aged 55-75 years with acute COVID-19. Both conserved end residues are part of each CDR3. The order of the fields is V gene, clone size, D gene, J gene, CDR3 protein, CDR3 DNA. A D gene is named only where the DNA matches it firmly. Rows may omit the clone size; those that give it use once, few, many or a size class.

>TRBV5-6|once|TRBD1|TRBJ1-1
CASSFQLTGTEAFF
TGTGCCAGCAGCTTCCAGTTGACAGGGACTGAAGCTTTCTTT
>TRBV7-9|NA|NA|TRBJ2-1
CASSPGGARVGNEQFF
TGTGCCAGCAGTCCTGGGGGGGCCCGCGTAGGGAATGAGCAGTTCTTC
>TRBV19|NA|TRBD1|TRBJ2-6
CASADRAELYSGANVLTF
TGTGCCAGTGCGGACAGGGCGGAACTATACTCTGGGGCCAACGTCCTGACTTTC
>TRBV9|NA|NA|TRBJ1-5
CASSKMQGDQPQHF
TGTGCCAGCAGCAAAATGCAGGGTGATCAGCCCCAGCATTTT
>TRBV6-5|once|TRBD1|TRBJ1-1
CASSSDRVTEAFF
TGTGCCAGCAGTTCAGACAGGGTCACTGAAGCTTTCTTT
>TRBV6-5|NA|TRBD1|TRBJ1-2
CASRAQGANGYTF
TGTGCCAGCAGGGCACAGGGGGCAAATGGCTACACCTTC
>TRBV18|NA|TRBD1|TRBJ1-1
CASSLGQGSTEAFF
TGTGCCAGCTCATTGGGACAGGGGAGCACTGAAGCTTTCTTT
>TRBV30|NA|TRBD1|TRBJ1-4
CAWSVLIVNRGREKLFF
TGTGCCTGGAGTGTATTGATAGTTAACAGGGGGAGAGAAAAACTGTTTTTT
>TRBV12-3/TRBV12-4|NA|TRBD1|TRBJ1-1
CASSRQGATEAFF
TGTGCCAGCAGCCGACAGGGGGCCACTGAAGCTTTCTTT
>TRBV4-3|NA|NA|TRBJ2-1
CASSQDPGVSEQFF
TGCGCCAGCAGCCAAGACCCAGGGGTCAGTGAGCAGTTCTTC
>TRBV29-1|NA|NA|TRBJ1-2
CSVEGRGEYGYTF
TGCAGCGTTGAGGGCAGGGGAGAGTATGGCTACACCTTC
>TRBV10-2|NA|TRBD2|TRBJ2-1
CASRRLGRESEQFF
TGCGCCAGCAGGCGACTAGGGAGGGAAAGTGAGCAGTTCTTC
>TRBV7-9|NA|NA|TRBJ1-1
CASSSQLILTALTTEAFF
TGTGCCAGCAGTTCCCAACTAATTCTGACAGCACTAACCACTGAAGCTTTCTTT
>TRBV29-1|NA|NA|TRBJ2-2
CSVATNTGELFF
TGCAGCGTTGCCACTAACACCGGGGAGCTGTTTTTT
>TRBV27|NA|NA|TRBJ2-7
CASSLNEAIYEQYF
TGTGCCAGCAGTTTAAATGAGGCAATCTACGAGCAGTACTTC
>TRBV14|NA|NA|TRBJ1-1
CASSQEEGDTEAFF
TGTGCCAGCAGCCAAGAAGAGGGTGACACTGAAGCTTTCTTT
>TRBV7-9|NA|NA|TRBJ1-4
CASSLSPFFTTNEKLFF
TGTGCCAGCAGCCTATCCCCTTTTTTTACAACTAATGAAAAACTGTTTTTT
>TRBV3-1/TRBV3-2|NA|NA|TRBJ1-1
CASSQGERRAFF
TGTGCCAGCAGCCAAGGCGAGAGGAGAGCTTTCTTT
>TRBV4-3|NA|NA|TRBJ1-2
CASSQDLKPSNYGYTF
TGCGCCAGCAGCCAAGATTTAAAGCCCTCTAACTATGGCTACACCTTC
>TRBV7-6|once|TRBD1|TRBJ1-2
CASSLVYRGNYGYTF
TGTGCCAGCAGCTTAGTCTACAGGGGTAACTATGGCTACACCTTC
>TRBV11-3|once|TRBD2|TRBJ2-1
CASSPRGIAGGLYDEQFF
TGTGCCAGCAGCCCCCGTGGGATAGCGGGGGGGCTTTACGATGAGCAGTTCTTC
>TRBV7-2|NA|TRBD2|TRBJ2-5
CASSLGGLAGGQETQYF
TGTGCCAGCAGCCTAGGAGGGCTAGCGGGGGGTCAAGAGACCCAGTACTTC
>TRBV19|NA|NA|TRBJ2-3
CASSTRQVGPTDTQYF
TGTGCCAGTAGTACCCGACAGGTAGGGCCCACAGATACGCAGTATTTT
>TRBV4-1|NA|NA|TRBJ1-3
CASSQVRTGRLNSGNTIYF
TGCGCCAGCAGCCAAGTTAGAACCGGGAGGCTAAACTCTGGAAACACCATATATTTT
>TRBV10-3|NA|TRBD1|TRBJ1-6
CAIRTGTEANSPLHF
TGTGCCATCAGAACCGGGACAGAGGCAAATTCACCCCTCCACTTT
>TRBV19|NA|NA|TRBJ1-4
CASSIGGGSEKLFF
TGTGCCAGTAGTATAGGAGGAGGAAGTGAAAAACTGTTTTTT
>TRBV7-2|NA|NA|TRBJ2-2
CASSLRSGYTGELFF
TGTGCCAGCAGCTTACGTTCGGGGTACACCGGGGAGCTGTTTTTT
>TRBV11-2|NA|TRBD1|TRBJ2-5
CASSLGTGGQETQYF
TGTGCCAGCAGCTTAGGAACAGGGGGCCAAGAGACCCAGTACTTC
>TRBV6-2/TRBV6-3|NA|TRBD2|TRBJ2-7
CASSFLSGRGVSYEQYF
TGTGCCAGCAGTTTTCTTAGCGGGAGAGGCGTCTCCTACGAGCAGTACTTC
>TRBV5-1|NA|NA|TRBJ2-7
CASSMSGLRVLEQYF
TGCGCCAGCAGCATGAGTGGACTACGAGTTCTCGAGCAGTACTTC
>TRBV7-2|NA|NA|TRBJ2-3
CASSLGGSGGDTQYF
TGTGCCAGCAGCTTAGGTGGCAGTGGGGGGGATACGCAGTATTTT
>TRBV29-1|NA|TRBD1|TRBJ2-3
CSAGDRGPGDTQYF
TGCAGCGCCGGGGACAGGGGGCCGGGAGATACGCAGTATTTT
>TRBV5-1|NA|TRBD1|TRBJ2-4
CASSLRMDRAVNIQYF
TGCGCCAGCAGCCTGCGGATGGACAGGGCGGTAAACATTCAGTACTTC
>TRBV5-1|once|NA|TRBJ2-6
CASSLRVSYDSGANVLTF
TGCGCCAGCAGCTTGCGGGTCTCTTATGACTCTGGGGCCAACGTCCTGACTTTC
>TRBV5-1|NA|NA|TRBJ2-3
CASSKDPPGSTDTQYF
TGCGCCAGCAGTAAAGACCCGCCGGGGAGCACAGATACGCAGTATTTT
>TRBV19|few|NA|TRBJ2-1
CASSRQDSAKNEQFF
TGTGCCAGTAGCAGACAGGATTCCGCAAAGAATGAGCAGTTCTTC
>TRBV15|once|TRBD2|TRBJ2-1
CATSAAGALDEQFF
TGTGCCACCAGCGCAGCGGGGGCACTGGATGAGCAGTTCTTC
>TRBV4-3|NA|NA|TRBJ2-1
CASSQEGGGNEQFF
TGCGCCAGCAGCCAAGAAGGCGGTGGAAATGAGCAGTTCTTC
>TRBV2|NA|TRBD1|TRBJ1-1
CASTRDRGREKAFF
TGTGCCAGCACGAGGGACAGGGGAAGGGAAAAAGCTTTCTTT
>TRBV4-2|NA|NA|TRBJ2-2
CASSQEIGGGAGELFF
TGTGCCAGCAGCCAAGAGATTGGGGGAGGCGCCGGGGAGCTGTTTTTT
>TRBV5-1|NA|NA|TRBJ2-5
CASGPGAVWETQYF
TGCGCCAGCGGCCCAGGGGCGGTATGGGAGACCCAGTACTTC
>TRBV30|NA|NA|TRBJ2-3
CACNTQYF
TGTGCCTGTAATACGCAGTATTTT
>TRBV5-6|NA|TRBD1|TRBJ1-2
CASSLGSAGGGYTF
TGTGCCAGCAGCTTGGGGTCGGCAGGGGGTGGCTACACCTTC
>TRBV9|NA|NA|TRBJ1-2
CASSVDYRGYGYTF
TGTGCCAGCAGCGTAGACTATCGAGGTTATGGCTACACCTTC